A selection of T cell receptor beta chains follows, all from one sample in a study of blood T cell repertoires in COVID-19. Sequencing used immunoSEQ multiplex PCR; TCRdb keeps in-frame clones, though not all of them. The sample includes about 210,000 clones, 92% of them seen just once. The sample was peripheral blood. The receptors stem from a man under 40 with acute or convalescent COVID-19. The CDR3 runs from the conserved cysteine through the conserved F or W. The D gene is left open where the match is weak. The listing skips clone size in some rows; elsewhere it reads once, few, many or a size class.

abundance: .
d_gene: .
j_gene: TRBJ1-5
v_gene: TRBV7-2
CDR3aa: CASSLYGGGQPQHF
CDR3nt: TGTGCCAGCAGCTTATACGGGGGGGGCCAGCCCCAGCATTTT

abundance: once
d_gene: TRBD2
j_gene: TRBJ2-3
v_gene: TRBV24-1
CDR3aa: CATSDPSGRVTDTQYF
CDR3nt: TGTGCCACCAGTGATCCTAGCGGGAGGGTCACAGATACGCAGTATTTT

abundance: .
d_gene: .
j_gene: TRBJ2-6
v_gene: TRBV27
CDR3aa: CASSLLSRPRSGANVLTF
CDR3nt: TGTGCCAGCAGTTTACTGTCCAGGCCACGCTCTGGGGCCAACGTCCTGACTTTC

abundance: .
d_gene: .
j_gene: TRBJ2-7
v_gene: TRBV7-2
CDR3aa: CASSLGVTSPYYEQYF
CDR3nt: TGTGCCAGCAGCTTAGGTGTAACTAGCCCCTACTACGAGCAGTACTTC

abundance: .
d_gene: .
j_gene: TRBJ2-1
v_gene: TRBV21-1
CDR3aa: CASSRAAYNEQFF
CDR3nt: TGTGCCAGCAGCAGGGCAGCTTACAATGAGCAGTTCTTC

abundance: .
d_gene: .
j_gene: TRBJ1-3
v_gene: TRBV19
CDR3aa: CASSLAGLNPSGNTIYF
CDR3nt: TGTGCCAGTAGTCTCGCAGGTTTAAACCCCTCTGGAAACACCATATATTTT

abundance: .
d_gene: TRBD1
j_gene: TRBJ2-7
v_gene: TRBV3-1/TRBV3-2
CDR3aa: CASSQGKGAPYEQYF
CDR3nt: TGTGCCAGCAGCCAAGGGAAGGGGGCCCCTTACGAGCAGTACTTC

abundance: .
d_gene: TRBD1
j_gene: TRBJ1-2
v_gene: TRBV3-1/TRBV3-2
CDR3aa: CASSLQGGWGYTF
CDR3nt: TGTGCCAGCAGCCTACAGGGGGGATGGGGCTACACCTTC

abundance: few
d_gene: TRBD1
j_gene: TRBJ1-3
v_gene: TRBV19
CDR3aa: CASDDRVSGNTIYF
CDR3nt: TGTGCCAGTGACGACAGGGTCTCTGGAAACACCATATATTTT

abundance: .
d_gene: TRBD1
j_gene: TRBJ1-1
v_gene: TRBV18
CDR3aa: CASSLRQGGTEAFF
CDR3nt: TGTGCCAGCTCACTCCGACAGGGAGGCACTGAAGCTTTCTTT

abundance: .
d_gene: .
j_gene: TRBJ2-6
v_gene: TRBV6-5
CDR3aa: CASSPRGANVLTF
CDR3nt: TGTGCCAGCAGTCCCCGTGGGGCCAACGTCCTGACTTTC

abundance: .
d_gene: .
j_gene: TRBJ1-2
v_gene: TRBV6-1
CDR3aa: CASSEGGPPTQGYYGYTF
CDR3nt: TGTGCCAGCAGTGAAGGGGGTCCACCCACCCAGGGGTATTATGGCTACACCTTC

abundance: .
d_gene: TRBD2
j_gene: TRBJ2-7
v_gene: TRBV5-5
CDR3aa: CASSLSGTSGYEQYF
CDR3nt: TGTGCCAGCAGCTTGTCGGGGACTAGCGGCTACGAGCAGTACTTC

abundance: .
d_gene: .
j_gene: TRBJ2-2
v_gene: TRBV6-1
CDR3aa: CASSERFSGGELFF
CDR3nt: TGTGCCAGCAGTGAAAGATTCTCGGGCGGGGAGCTGTTTTTT

abundance: .
d_gene: .
j_gene: TRBJ2-3
v_gene: TRBV21-1
CDR3aa: CASTGTGTDTQYF
CDR3nt: TGTGCCAGCACCGGAACAGGCACAGATACGCAGTATTTT

abundance: .
d_gene: .
j_gene: TRBJ1-6
v_gene: TRBV28
CDR3aa: CASSLSQGLWNSPLHF
CDR3nt: TGTGCCAGCAGTTTATCCCAGGGCTTATGGAATTCACCCCTCCACTTT

abundance: few
d_gene: TRBD2
j_gene: TRBJ2-5
v_gene: TRBV7-9
CDR3aa: CASRRGGAETQYF
CDR3nt: TGTGCCAGCAGGCGCGGGGGGGCGGAGACCCAGTACTTC

abundance: .
d_gene: .
j_gene: TRBJ1-4
v_gene: TRBV3-1/TRBV3-2
CDR3aa: CASSPPAGSEKLFF
CDR3nt: TGTGCCAGCAGCCCCCCCGCAGGGTCGGAAAAACTGTTTTTT

abundance: .
d_gene: .
j_gene: TRBJ2-2
v_gene: TRBV20-1
CDR3aa: CSASPGRTGELFF
CDR3nt: TGCAGTGCTAGTCCGGGAAGGACCGGGGAGCTGTTTTTT

abundance: .
d_gene: TRBD1
j_gene: TRBJ2-7
v_gene: TRBV5-1
CDR3aa: CASSLDPTGQGSYEQYF
CDR3nt: TGCGCCAGCAGCTTGGACCCAACGGGACAGGGGTCCTACGAGCAGTACTTC

abundance: .
d_gene: .
j_gene: TRBJ2-5
v_gene: TRBV5-1
CDR3aa: CASGLRPQETQYF
CDR3nt: TGCGCCAGCGGGCTCCGGCCTCAAGAGACCCAGTACTTC

abundance: .
d_gene: TRBD1
j_gene: TRBJ1-1
v_gene: TRBV29-1
CDR3aa: CSDGGGRNTEAFF
CDR3nt: TGCAGCGACGGAGGGGGCCGAAACACTGAAGCTTTCTTT

abundance: .
d_gene: .
j_gene: TRBJ1-5
v_gene: TRBV7-9
CDR3aa: CASRQSDQPQHF
CDR3nt: TGTGCCAGCCGACAATCTGATCAGCCCCAGCATTTT

abundance: .
d_gene: .
j_gene: TRBJ2-7
v_gene: TRBV6-5
CDR3aa: CASSLDWTYEQYF
CDR3nt: TGTGCCAGCAGCCTAGACTGGACCTACGAGCAGTACTTC

abundance: .
d_gene: TRBD2
j_gene: TRBJ2-3
v_gene: TRBV2
CDR3aa: CASSPGTSGRTDTQYF
CDR3nt: TGTGCCAGCAGTCCAGGGACTAGCGGGAGAACAGATACGCAGTATTTT

abundance: .
d_gene: TRBD1
j_gene: TRBJ1-1
v_gene: TRBV5-5
CDR3aa: CASSTRGGGTEAFF
CDR3nt: TGTGCCAGCAGCACCCGAGGGGGCGGGACTGAAGCTTTCTTT

abundance: .
d_gene: .
j_gene: TRBJ1-5
v_gene: TRBV19
CDR3aa: CASSMRDANQPQHF
CDR3nt: TGTGCCAGTAGTATGAGGGATGCGAATCAGCCCCAGCATTTT

abundance: .
d_gene: .
j_gene: TRBJ2-2
v_gene: TRBV28
CDR3aa: CASSSTEDSLNTGELFF
CDR3nt: TGTGCCAGCAGTTCGACTGAAGACAGCTTGAACACCGGGGAGCTGTTTTTT

abundance: .
d_gene: .
j_gene: TRBJ1-5
v_gene: TRBV5-5
CDR3aa: CASSLAGSGRPQHF
CDR3nt: TGTGCCAGCAGCTTGGCCGGGTCCGGGAGGCCCCAGCATTTT